This T cell receptor (beta chain) was documented in a study of a mutant IDH1 vaccine in newly diagnosed glioma. At the level of the study: Of treated patients, 62.5% were men and about 40% women, averaging around 40 years.

The V gene's germline CDR1 is SGHTA and CDR2 FQGNSA. The CDR3 totals 14 residues. Between the trimmed V and J ends, which lost 2 bases and 4 bases, there was a span of 9 bases. With regard to this clone: Its antigen remains unknown.

Study-wide results and limits: The occurrence of vaccine-induced immune responses was seen in over 90% of patients.

Sequencing used immunoSEQ multiplex PCR; TCRdb keeps in-frame clones, though not all of them. The sample lists tens of thousands of clones; 65% to 90% were seen once. Time point reported: week 23, last vaccination. Vaccination comprised doses that each held 300 ug of mutant IDH1 20-mer peptide, plus topical imiquimod. Sequenced here: PBMCs, sampled from a glioma patient whose treatment included an IDH1 peptide vaccine. V and J are TRBV7-2 and TRBJ2-1; D is uncertain. The receptor comes from a man aged 25-45 years with glioma. Some clones in this sample may be carry-over from other donors' samples. CDR3: CASSLIPTYNEQFF. In DNA, the CDR3 is TGTGCCAGCAGCTTAATACCGACATACAATGAGCAGTTCTTC. The complete variable domain, with remaining parts taken from reference TRBV7-2 and TRBJ2-1, reads GAGVSQSPSNKVTEKGKDVELRCDPISGHTALYWYRQSLGQGLEFLIYFQGNSAPDKSGLPSDRFSAERTGGSVSTLTIQRTQQEDSAVYLCASSLIPTYNEQFFGPGTRLTVL.